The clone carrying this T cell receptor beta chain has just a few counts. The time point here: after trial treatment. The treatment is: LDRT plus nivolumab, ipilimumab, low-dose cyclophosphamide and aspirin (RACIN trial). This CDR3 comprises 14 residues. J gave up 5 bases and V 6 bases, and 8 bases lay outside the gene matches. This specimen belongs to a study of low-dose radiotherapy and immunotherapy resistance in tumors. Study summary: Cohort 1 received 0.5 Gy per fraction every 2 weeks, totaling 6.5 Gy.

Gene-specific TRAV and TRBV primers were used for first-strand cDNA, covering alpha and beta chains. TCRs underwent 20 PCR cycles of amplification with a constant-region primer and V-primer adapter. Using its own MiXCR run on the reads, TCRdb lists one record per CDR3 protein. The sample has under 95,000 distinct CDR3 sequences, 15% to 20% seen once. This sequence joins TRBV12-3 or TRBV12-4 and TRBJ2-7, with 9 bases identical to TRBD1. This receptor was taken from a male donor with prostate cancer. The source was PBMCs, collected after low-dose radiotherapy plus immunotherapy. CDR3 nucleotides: TGTGCCAGCAGGGAATCTGGACAGGGGAACGAGCAGTACTTC. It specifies CASRESGQGNEQYF.